These 26 T cell receptor beta chains came from one sample sequenced in a study of blood T cell repertoires in COVID-19. Assay: immunoSEQ multiplex PCR; the TCRdb copy retains only in-frame clones and omits some. Of 200,000 to 250,000 clones in the sample, 75% to 90% were seen once. Sample: PBMCs or T cells enriched from blood (not recorded which). Receptors were obtained from a woman younger than 35 in a cohort exposed to, infected with or recovered from COVID-19 (not recorded which).

The CDR3 bases are TGTGCCAGCAGTTACTCATGGCGGGAGACAAATGAGCAGTTCTTC. The encoded protein is CASSYSWRETNEQFF. V usage is TRBV6-5 and J usage is TRBJ2-1, with 7 bases aligning to TRBD2. Per germline, CDR1 MNHEY and CDR2 SVGAGI. The junction had 6 bases not matched to a gene; V was cut back by 0 bases and J by 7 bases. This CDR3 is 15 amino acids long.

The V call is TRBV4-1, the J call TRBJ1-5; the match to TRBD1 covers 9 bases. This CDR3 comprises 17 residues. Trimming removed 4 bases from V and 5 bases from J; junction bases left unmatched: 12. The germline CDR1 and CDR2 sequences are MGHRA and YSYEKL. DNA of the CDR3: TGCGCCAGCAGCCGGATCGGAGCCGGGACAGGGTATCAGCCCCAGCATTTT. Protein sequence: CASSRIGAGTGYQPQHF.

The chain joins TRBV5-1 to TRBJ2-6; possible D gene TRBD1, 5 bases. CDR1 is SGHRS, CDR2 YFSETQ, per germline. The CDR3 length is 14 residues. V shed 7 bases and J shed 4 bases, with 12 bases lying between them. The CDR3 is CASRQGTGANVLTF. As DNA, the CDR3 is TGCGCCAGCCGCCAGGGTACCGGGGCCAACGTCCTGACTTTC.

The chain carries TRBV11-3 and TRBJ2-7, with TRBD2 identical over 9 bases. This CDR3 comprises 16 residues. Germline V gene lookup returns CDR1 SGHNT and CDR2 YENEEA. V lost 0 bases, J lost 1 base, and 4 bases stayed unmatched. Here the CDR3 DNA reads TGTGCCAGCAGCTTAGAGGGCCTAGCGGGATCCTACGAGCAGTACTTC. Residues: CASSLEGLAGSYEQYF.

This clone has a count of ten or more. The chain employs TRBV2 and TRBJ1-4, with no clear D. This CDR3 is built from 13 residues. Germline V gene data show CDR1 as SNHLY and CDR2 as FYNNEI. The ends were cut back, 7 bases at V and 7 bases at J, with 13 bases in the middle. The CDR3 bases are TGTGCCAGCACAACAGCGGTCGGTGAAAAACTGTTTTTT. It translates to CASTTAVGEKLFF.

As DNA, the CDR3 is TGTGCCAGCAGCTCCCCCGGGGGGCCAATCAATGAGCAGTTCTTC. Translating gives CASSSPGGPINEQFF. V and J are TRBV7-6 and TRBJ2-1; possible D gene TRBD2, 7 bases. CDR1 is SGHVS, CDR2 FNYEAQ, per germline. V was cut by 4 bases and J by 6 bases, with 16 bases left in between. CDR3 length: 15 amino acids.

There are a few counts of this clone. This chain connects TRBV19 to TRBJ1-4; D gene ambiguous. Trimming left V 6 bases short and J 5 bases short, with 16 bases between. Germline V gives CDR1 LNHDA, CDR2 SQIVND (reference sequence). This CDR3 contains 15 residues. The CDR3 sequence is CASRRASERNEKLFF. The DNA of the CDR3 is TGTGCCAGTAGAAGGGCCTCTGAGCGGAATGAAAAACTGTTTTTT. The full variable domain, its missing parts supplied by reference TRBV19 and TRBJ1-4, is DGGITQSPKYLFRKEGQNVTLSCEQNLNHDAMYWYRQDPGQGLRLIYYSQIVNDFQKGDIAEGYSVSREKKESFPLTVTSAQKNPTAFYLCASRRASERNEKLFFGSGTQLSVL.

The chain combines TRBV15 with TRBJ1-5, with TRBD1 matching over 7 bases. V gave up 1 base and J gave up 0 bases; unmatched junction bases: 12. CDR1 LNHNV and CDR2 YYDKDF come from the germline V gene (reference sequence). The CDR3 totals 19 residues. The CDR3 is CATSRGHRGPLNSNQPQHF. CDR3 bases: TGTGCCACCAGCAGAGGGCACAGGGGACCCTTAAATAGCAATCAGCCCCAGCATTTT.

The V gene is TRBV3-1 (or the pseudogene TRBV3-2), the J gene TRBJ2-3, with D possibly being TRBD1 (6 bases). The CDR3 has 16 residues. Per germline, CDR1 LGHDT and CDR2 YNNKEL (reference sequence). Trimming cost V 4 bases and J 0 bases, with 14 bases left between them. CDR3 region: CASSLRSGGSTDTQYF. CDR3 sequence (DNA): TGTGCCAGCAGCCTGCGGAGTGGGGGCAGCACAGATACGCAGTATTTT.

The chain employs TRBV12-3 or TRBV12-4 and TRBJ2-3; D possibly corresponds to TRBD1 (5 bases). With 2 bases removed from V and 6 bases from J, the gap between germline ends came to 9 bases. CDR3 size: 13 residues. The CDR3 sequence: CASSLNRRDTQYF. The CDR3 nucleotides are TGTGCCAGCAGTTTAAACAGGCGGGATACGCAGTATTTT.

The rearrangement joins TRBV6-5 to TRBJ1-4; D not certain. Germline V CDR1 and CDR2: MNHEY, SVGAGI. V shed 2 bases and J shed 8 bases, with 12 bases lying between them. The CDR3 loop spans 14 amino acids. CDR3 in amino acids: CASSYGHAREKLFF. CDR3 DNA sequence: TGTGCCAGCAGTTACGGGCATGCAAGGGAAAAACTGTTTTTT.

Only one count was recorded for this clone. This chain joins TRBV11-2 and TRBJ1-2, with TRBD1 identical over 8 bases. The V gene's germline CDR1 is SGHAT and CDR2 FQNNGV. The V segment lost 4 bases and the J segment 7 bases; nucleotides outside the gene matches: 5. The CDR3 has 13 amino acids. CDR3 residues: CASSSSDRVGYTF. For the CDR3, the DNA is TGTGCCAGCAGCTCTTCGGACAGGGTTGGCTACACCTTC.

The chain recombines TRBV11-2 with TRBJ1-3, with D maybe TRBD1 (5 bases). The CDR3 is 16 residues long. V lost 1 base and J 0 bases, leaving 10 bases between the germline ends. Germline CDR1 SGHAT, CDR2 FQNNGV. The DNA of the CDR3 is TGTGCCAGCAGCTTAGTCCACAGGAACTCTGGAAACACCATATATTTT. Amino acid sequence: CASSLVHRNSGNTIYF.

The DNA for the CDR3 is TGTGCCAGCAGTTATAACAGGGGGCAAGGGGGCTACACCTTC. Its translation: CASSYNRGQGGYTF. J is TRBJ1-2 and V is TRBV6-5; 9 nucleotides match TRBD1. CDR3 length: 14 amino acids. The J segment lost 8 bases and the V segment lost 3 bases, leaving 7 bases of the junction unmatched. Germline V gene sequence: CDR1 MNHEY, CDR2 SVGAGI.

The chain is built from TRBV7-6 and TRBJ1-4; 9 nucleotides align to TRBD1. The CDR3 spans 18 residues. The V gene's germline CDR1 is SGHVS and CDR2 FNYEAQ. J lost 6 bases, V lost 1 base, and 12 bases had no gene match. CDR3 nucleotides: TGTGCCAGCAGCTTAGAGTTGGCCCGGGACAGGGTAGATGAAAAACTGTTTTTT. This translates into CASSLELARDRVDEKLFF.

The chain carries TRBV19 and TRBJ1-5; D is unresolved. The CDR3 has 14 amino acids. Germline loops: CDR1 LNHDA, CDR2 SQIVND (reference sequence). The V end was cut by 5 bases, the J end by 0 bases, with 8 bases between. CDR3: CASSSRLSNQPQHF. The CDR3 bases are TGTGCCAGTAGTTCGCGACTTAGCAATCAGCCCCAGCATTTT.

V is TRBV2 and J is TRBJ2-6, with D hard to call. In germline, CDR1 is SNHLY, CDR2 FYNNEI. This CDR3 is 15 amino acids long. V shed 4 bases and J shed 4 bases, with 11 bases lying between them. The CDR3 coding sequence is TGTGCCAGCAGTGTCTCAGGATCCGGGGCCAACGTCCTGACTTTC. Translated, it gives CASSVSGSGANVLTF.

This chain uses TRBV19 with TRBJ2-2; TRBD1 is a possible D gene (5 bases). The CDR3 contains 16 residues. From germline, CDR1 is LNHDA and CDR2 SQIVND (reference sequence). Trimming cost V 4 bases and J 1 base, with 13 bases left between them. The CDR3: CASSTDVRVNTGELFF. Written as DNA, the CDR3 is TGTGCCAGTAGTACCGACGTCAGGGTGAACACCGGGGAGCTGTTTTTT.

The V and J genes are TRBV2 and TRBJ2-7; D gene ambiguous. CDR1 is SNHLY and CDR2 is FYNNEI in the germline V gene. Deletions cut 6 bases from V and 3 bases from J, with 6 bases between. This CDR3 has 11 residues. The CDR3 loop is CASSSNYEQYF. The CDR3 DNA sequence: TGTGCCAGCAGCAGTAACTACGAGCAGTACTTC.

In DNA form, the CDR3 reads TGTGCCACCAGCAGAGATTTAGCGGAAAACGAGCAGTACTTC. Translated, it gives CATSRDLAENEQYF. The rearrangement uses TRBV15 and TRBJ2-7, with D perhaps matching TRBD2 (6 bases). The CDR3 covers 14 residues. V was shortened by 0 bases and J by 5 bases, with 11 bases between the two germline ends. Germline loops: CDR1 LNHNV, CDR2 YYDKDF (reference sequence).

This clone was found once. This chain uses TRBV4-1 with TRBJ1-2; D unclear. The ends were cut back, 0 bases at V and 9 bases at J, with 8 bases in the middle. The germline V gene encodes CDR1 MGHRA and CDR2 YSYEKL. The length of the CDR3 is 12 residues. The CDR3 nucleotides read TGCGCCAGCAGCCAAGATAAGAGGCGCTACACCTTC. It yields the protein CASSQDKRRYTF.

The sample holds a few counts of this clone. The chain joins TRBV5-4 to TRBJ1-2, with TRBD1 matching 7 bases. The CDR3 loop spans 14 amino acids. Per germline, CDR1 SGHNT and CDR2 YYREEE (reference sequence). The junction had 14 bases not matched to a gene; V was cut back by 3 bases and J by 12 bases. The DNA for the CDR3 is TGTGCCAGCAGCTCCTCGGGACAGACGGCTGCGGACACCTTC. It yields the protein CASSSSGQTAADTF.

Note on this clone: The junction does not match germline at one end; this may be a read error. The chain combines TRBV7-7 with TRBJ2-5, with D perhaps TRBD1 (6 bases). This CDR3 comprises 16 residues. Germline loops: CDR1 SSHAT, CDR2 FNYEAQ (reference sequence). The CDR3 protein is CASSLGGTYSPETQYF. The DNA of the CDR3 is TGTGCTAGCAGCTTAGGTGGGACATATTCCCCAGAGACCCAGTACTTC.

This sequence joins TRBV11-3 and TRBJ1-1, with 9 bases matching TRBD1. The V gene's germline CDR1 is SGHNT and CDR2 YENEEA. The junction had 8 bases not matched to a gene; V was cut back by 6 bases and J by 0 bases. The CDR3 runs 16 residues. The CDR3 loop reads CASSPRDRDLNTEAFF. DNA for the CDR3: TGTGCCAGCAGTCCCCGGGACAGGGATCTGAACACTGAAGCTTTCTTT.

This chain's CDR3 is CASSPDRGQETQYF. In nucleotides, the CDR3 is TGTGCCAGCAGCCCGGACAGGGGGCAAGAGACCCAGTACTTC. This chain links TRBV11-3 with TRBJ2-5; TRBD1 aligns across 10 bases. Per the germline V gene, CDR1 is SGHNT and CDR2 is YENEEA. Germline trimming cut 5 bases from V and 2 bases from J; bases unmatched to any gene: 2. There are 14 residues in the CDR3.

V is TRBV6-5 and J is TRBJ2-5; D is possibly TRBD2 (6 bases). The V end was cut by 8 bases, the J end by 9 bases, with 16 bases between. Per germline, CDR1 MNHEY and CDR2 SVGAGI. The CDR3 spans 12 residues. The CDR3 DNA reads TGTGCCAGCTGGGGCGGGACGGGACCCCAGTACTTC. It is translated as CASWGGTGPQYF.